One TCR beta chain is described in this entry. The antigen is undetermined. This entry is derived from a study of T cell responses to AZD1222 COVID-19 vaccine. General study findings and limits: The CD4 TCRs associated with vaccination extended across spike and predominated at 160-218 and 743-854. Clonal diversity may have been underestimated, and the donors were mostly white British, with more females than males. Repertoires were obtained solely post-peak T cell response.

This CDR3 has 16 amino acids. V shed 0 bases and J shed 0 bases, with 12 bases lying between them. The germline CDR1 and CDR2 sequences are LGHNA and YNFKEQ. TCRdb's copy holds only in-frame clones and misses some; the assay was immunoSEQ multiplex PCR. The table includes 150,000 to 190,000 clones, around 86% detected once. The specimen was peripheral blood, collected 28 days after the second AZD1222 dose. This chain links TRBV4-2 with TRBJ2-7, with D possibly TRBD1 on 6 matching bases. The sequence came from an adult who received the AZD1222 COVID-19 vaccine. CDR3 loop: CASSQDNPGASYEQYF. The CDR3 coding sequence is TGTGCCAGCAGCCAAGATAACCCAGGGGCCTCCTACGAGCAGTACTTC.